The 29 T cell receptor beta chains below were found in one sample sequenced in a study of radiotherapy plus CTLA-4 blockade in lung cancer. Data came from immunoSEQ multiplex PCR; TCRdb stores just in-frame clones and leaves some out. The table records 50,000 to 70,000 clones, 75% to 85% of them present only once. Source: peripheral blood, taken from a patient treated with radiotherapy plus ipilimumab. These receptors were collected from a human donor with non-small cell lung cancer who had a partial response to radiotherapy plus ipilimumab.

V is TRBV4-2 and J is TRBJ1-3; 9 bases align to TRBD1. The CDR3 consists of 15 residues. The germline V gene has CDR1 LGHNA and CDR2 YNFKEQ. Germline trimming cut 2 bases from V and 4 bases from J; bases unmatched to any gene: 3. The CDR3 loop is CASSQLQGAGNTIYF. CDR3 nucleotide sequence: TGTGCCAGCAGCCAACTACAGGGGGCGGGAAACACCATATATTTT.

This clone is a singleton in its sample. This chain uses TRBV7-8 with TRBJ1-2, with 8 bases identical to TRBD1. Germline V CDR1 and CDR2: SGHVS, FQNEAQ. This CDR3 contains 16 residues. The V segment lost 5 bases and the J segment 2 bases; nucleotides outside the gene matches: 10. In nucleotides, the CDR3 is TGTGCCAGCAGCGCCAACTTGGACAGGGAGAACTATGGCTACACCTTC. Residues: CASSANLDRENYGYTF.

The V gene is TRBV11-2, the J gene TRBJ2-3; D may be TRBD1 (5 bases). The CDR3 consists of 16 residues. Germline V lookup: CDR1 SGHAT, CDR2 FQNNGV. V was cut by 1 base and J by 0 bases, with 11 bases left in between. The CDR3 DNA sequence: TGTGCCAGCAGCTTAGTGGGGCTGGTGAGCACAGATACGCAGTATTTT. This encodes CASSLVGLVSTDTQYF.

This clone was seen a few times. The rearrangement joins TRBV5-1 to TRBJ2-7; D possibly corresponds to TRBD2 (5 bases). The V gene lost 0 bases and the J gene lost 4 bases, with 14 bases spanning the gap. Germline lookup yields CDR1 SGHRS and CDR2 YFSETQ. The CDR3 loop spans 15 amino acids. For the CDR3, the DNA is TGCGCCAGCAGCTTGGAGCCGGGGATTATGTACGAGCAGTACTTC. It is translated as CASSLEPGIMYEQYF. Supplemented by reference TRBV5-1 and TRBJ2-7, the full variable domain reads KAGVTQTPRYLIKTRGQQVTLSCSPISGHRSVSWYQQTPGQGLQFLFEYFSETQRNKGNFPGRFSGRQFSNSRSEMNVSTLELGDSALYLCASSLEPGIMYEQYFGPGTRLTVT.

This rearrangement joins TRBV2 to TRBJ2-2; 8 bases agree with TRBD1. Germline V gene data show CDR1 as SNHLY and CDR2 as FYNNEI. The CDR3 loop spans 14 amino acids. Trimming at V came to 6 bases and at J to 7 bases, leaving 7 bases not matched to a gene. The CDR3 sequence is CASRDRVGGGELFF. In DNA form, the CDR3 reads TGTGCCAGCAGGGACAGGGTTGGTGGCGGGGAGCTGTTTTTT.

The chain has TRBV7-9 and TRBJ1-2; 9 bases line up with TRBD1. There are 15 residues in the CDR3. J gave up 7 bases and V 7 bases, and 13 bases lay outside the gene matches. Germline CDR1 and CDR2: SEHNR and FQNEAQ (reference sequence). The CDR3 DNA is TGTGCCAGCATTAGGTGGGACAGGGCTCTGAGTGGCTACACCTTC. Translating it yields CASIRWDRALSGYTF.

The chain has TRBV29-1 and TRBJ2-1; 9 positions match TRBD1. Germline V gives CDR1 SQVTM, CDR2 ANQGSEA. V trimming: 4 bases; J trimming: 7 bases; junction bases outside the gene matches: 8. The CDR3 is made up of 14 amino acids. CDR3 DNA sequence: TGCAGCGTTGGGGAACGGACAGGGGCTAATGAGCAGTTCTTC. It codes for CSVGERTGANEQFF.

The chain employs TRBV9 and TRBJ2-1; maybe TRBD2 (6 bases). Germline V lookup: CDR1 SGDLS, CDR2 YYNGEE. Between the trimmed V and J ends, which lost 0 bases and 5 bases, there was a span of 15 bases. CDR3 size: 16 residues. The CDR3 region has the DNA TGTGCCAGCAGCGTAGCGGAGGGGTTGCCAGACAATGAGCAGTTCTTC. It codes for CASSVAEGLPDNEQFF. Full variable domain (remainder filled in from reference TRBV9 and TRBJ2-1): DSGVTQTPKHLITATGQRVTLRCSPRSGDLSVYWYQQSLDQGLQFLIQYYNGEERAKGNILERFSAQQFPDLHSELNLSSLELGDSALYFCASSVAEGLPDNEQFFGPGTRLTVL.

The chain couples TRBV7-2 to TRBJ2-7, with 9 bases matching TRBD1. The V and J ends lost 6 bases and 5 bases, in that order; junction bases with no gene match: 8. Germline V gene data show CDR1 as SGHTA and CDR2 as FQGNSA. CDR3 length: 14 residues. The CDR3 is CASSKGQGLHEQYF. CDR3 DNA: TGTGCCAGCAGTAAGGGACAGGGACTTCACGAGCAGTACTTC.

The chain is built from TRBV9 and TRBJ2-1; possible D gene TRBD1, 5 bases. The CDR3 is 12 amino acids. Trimming cost V 0 bases and J 9 bases, with 7 bases left between them. Germline V CDR1 and CDR2: SGDLS, YYNGEE. CDR3 in amino acids: CASSVEGVEQFF. The CDR3 nucleotides are TGTGCCAGCAGCGTAGAAGGGGTTGAGCAGTTCTTC. Looking up the rest from reference TRBV9 and TRBJ2-1 gives the full variable domain: DSGVTQTPKHLITATGQRVTLRCSPRSGDLSVYWYQQSLDQGLQFLIQYYNGEERAKGNILERFSAQQFPDLHSELNLSSLELGDSALYFCASSVEGVEQFFGPGTRLTVL.

This sequence joins TRBV7-9 and TRBJ2-7, with 7 bases aligning to TRBD1. Germline values: CDR1 SEHNR, CDR2 FQNEAQ (reference sequence). This CDR3 is built from 15 residues. Trimming removed 1 base from V and 3 bases from J; junction bases left unmatched: 6. The DNA for the CDR3 is TGTGCCAGCAGCTTAGACCGGGACAGAAACTACGAGCAGTACTTC. The encoded protein is CASSLDRDRNYEQYF.

The genes are TRBV6-1 and TRBJ2-1, with D possibly matching TRBD1 (6 bases). Trimming pared 3 bases from V and 4 bases from J, leaving 10 bases between. CDR3 length equals 14 residues. Germline values: CDR1 MNHNS, CDR2 SASEGT. In DNA form, the CDR3 reads TGTGCCAGCAGTGAGCAGGGGTTGTACAATGAGCAGTTCTTC. Translating it yields CASSEQGLYNEQFF.

The V call is TRBV5-1, the J call TRBJ2-1, with 16 positions matching TRBD2. Trimming took 4 bases from V and 7 from J; bases not matched to a gene: 14. Looked up from germline, CDR1 is SGHRS and CDR2 is YFSETQ. The CDR3 runs 19 residues. The CDR3 region is CASSPNPGTSGGAMNEQFF. For the CDR3, the DNA is TGCGCCAGCAGCCCCAATCCCGGGACTAGCGGGGGGGCCATGAATGAGCAGTTCTTC.

This chain joins TRBV27 and TRBJ1-5, with 11 bases identical to TRBD1. V lost 6 bases and J lost 1; bases outside the gene matches: 8. Germline V CDR1 and CDR2: MNHEY, SMNVEV (reference sequence). The CDR3 has 17 amino acids. CDR3 in amino acids: CASRAGTGGTSNQPQHF. The CDR3 nucleotides are TGTGCCAGCAGGGCCGGGACAGGGGGAACAAGCAATCAGCCCCAGCATTTT.

This clone has just a few counts. This chain links TRBV5-1 with TRBJ2-2, with D possibly being TRBD1 (5 bases). Germline-derived CDR1 and CDR2 are SGHRS and YFSETQ. The V and J ends lost 0 bases and 1 base respectively, with 7 bases between them. The CDR3 loop spans 15 amino acids. The CDR3 nucleotides read TGCGCCAGCAGCTTGGCTACAGGGAACACCGGGGAGCTGTTTTTT. This encodes CASSLATGNTGELFF.

The chain combines TRBV19 with TRBJ1-2; D gene unclear. This CDR3 region has 14 residues. V was shortened by 6 bases and J by 4 bases, with 15 bases between the two germline ends. Germline V CDR1 and CDR2: LNHDA, SQIVND (reference sequence). CDR3 in DNA: TGTGCCAGTAGCGAAGTCGGGGTCTCCTATGGCTACACCTTC. This codes for CASSEVGVSYGYTF. The full variable domain, its missing parts supplied by reference TRBV19 and TRBJ1-2, is DGGITQSPKYLFRKEGQNVTLSCEQNLNHDAMYWYRQDPGQGLRLIYYSQIVNDFQKGDIAEGYSVSREKKESFPLTVTSAQKNPTAFYLCASSEVGVSYGYTFGSGTRLTVV.

This clone was observed a few times. The chain recombines TRBV9 with TRBJ2-5, with D maybe TRBD2 (5 bases). The length of the CDR3 is 13 residues. Between the trimmed V and J ends, which lost 0 bases and 5 bases, there was a span of 8 bases. Per the germline V gene, CDR1 is SGDLS and CDR2 is YYNGEE. CDR3 loop: CASSVASGETQYF. CDR3 nucleotide sequence: TGTGCCAGCAGCGTAGCATCGGGGGAGACCCAGTACTTC.

The genes are TRBV27 and TRBJ1-2, with D perhaps matching TRBD1 (6 bases). The CDR3 sequence is 16 residues long. From germline, CDR1 is MNHEY and CDR2 SMNVEV (reference sequence). V dropped 6 bases and J dropped 0 bases, with 17 bases sitting between them. The CDR3 nucleotides are TGTGCCAGCAGCTCGAACAGGGACCCAGCTAACTATGGCTACACCTTC. It specifies CASSSNRDPANYGYTF.

This chain joins TRBV5-4 and TRBJ2-7; maybe TRBD2 (5 bases). Deletions cut 5 bases from V and 0 bases from J, with 15 bases between. This CDR3 contains 15 residues. Germline-derived CDR1 and CDR2 are SGHNT and YYREEE (reference sequence). The CDR3 sequence: CASRMIPGSSYEQYF. CDR3 DNA: TGTGCCAGCAGGATGATTCCGGGGAGCTCCTACGAGCAGTACTTC.

This clone was counted between two and nine times. The chain joins TRBV27 to TRBJ2-5, with TRBD1 identical over 10 bases. The germline CDR1 and CDR2 sequences are MNHEY and SMNVEV (reference sequence). The CDR3 contains 16 residues. V was clipped by 9 bases and J by 2 bases; unmatched bases: 12. The CDR3 DNA reads TGTGCCAGTTGGGGCGGGACAGGGGTCCCACAAGAGACCCAGTACTTC. Protein: CASWGGTGVPQETQYF.

Within the sample, this clone is medium-sized. This chain links TRBV5-1 with TRBJ2-2; 8 nucleotides line up with TRBD1. Per germline, CDR1 SGHRS and CDR2 YFSETQ. V shed 4 bases, J shed 5 bases, and the junction held 4 bases outside the gene matches. The CDR3 contains 14 residues. CDR3 protein: CASSPRQGTGELFF. CDR3 DNA: TGCGCCAGCAGCCCCAGACAGGGGACCGGGGAGCTGTTTTTT.

The rearrangement uses TRBV7-2 and TRBJ1-4, with D unresolved. Germline CDR1 reads SGHTA; CDR2 reads FQGNSA. Trimming removed 5 bases from V and 7 bases from J, with 11 bases in between. The CDR3 loop spans 13 amino acids. In DNA form, the CDR3 reads TGTGCCAGCAGCCCTGATCGGGGTGAAAAACTGTTTTTT. Protein product: CASSPDRGEKLFF.

The rearrangement links TRBV7-7 to TRBJ2-2; 7 nucleotides match TRBD2. The ends lost 4 bases at V and 4 bases at J; junction bases unmatched: 0. The CDR3 has 13 amino acids. Germline V gives CDR1 SSHAT, CDR2 FNYEAQ (reference sequence). The CDR3 nucleotides read TGTGCCAGCAGCTGGGGGGGCACCGGGGAGCTGTTTTTT. This encodes CASSWGGTGELFF.

V gene TRBV15 combines with J gene TRBJ2-7; 10 positions match TRBD2. The CDR3 loop spans 20 amino acids. Germline V lookup: CDR1 LNHNV, CDR2 YYDKDF (reference sequence). The V and J ends lost 0 bases and 3 bases, in that order; junction bases with no gene match: 17. CDR3 DNA sequence: TGTGCCACCAGCAGAGATTTGAGTCGCCTAGCGGGGGCCCACGGCTACGAGCAGTACTTC. This gives the protein CATSRDLSRLAGAHGYEQYF. The full variable domain, completed using reference TRBV15 and TRBJ2-7, is DAMVIQNPRYQVTQFGKPVTLSCSQTLNHNVMYWYQQKSSQAPKLLFHYYDKDFNNEADTPDNFQSRRPNTSFCFLDIRSPGLGDTAMYLCATSRDLSRLAGAHGYEQYFGPGTRLTVT.

The chain carries TRBV5-1 and TRBJ2-3; D may be TRBD1 (6 bases). The V gene lost 4 bases and the J gene lost 4 bases, with 19 bases spanning the gap. The CDR3 totals 16 residues. Per the germline V gene, CDR1 is SGHRS and CDR2 is YFSETQ. DNA for the CDR3: TGCGCCAGCAGCACCCTCGGCCAGTACAGGGCAGATACGCAGTATTTT. This gives the protein CASSTLGQYRADTQYF.

The chain is built from TRBV9 and TRBJ2-2; tentative D call: TRBD1 (5 bases). This CDR3 spans 17 amino acids. V was shortened by 0 bases and J by 4 bases, with 16 bases between the two germline ends. Germline CDR1 is SGDLS and CDR2 is YYNGEE. This CDR3 is CASSVGAGPEATGELFF. The CDR3 region has the DNA TGTGCCAGCAGCGTAGGGGCAGGGCCGGAAGCCACCGGGGAGCTGTTTTTT.

The chain recombines TRBV11-2 with TRBJ2-7, with 8 nucleotides matching TRBD2. Germline V gene sequence: CDR1 SGHAT, CDR2 FQNNGV. V lost 0 bases, J lost 0 bases, and 7 bases stayed unmatched. The CDR3 length is 17 residues. In DNA form, the CDR3 reads TGTGCCAGCAGCTTAGAGTTGTCTAGCGGGTCCTCCTACGAGCAGTACTTC. Translation gives CASSLELSSGSSYEQYF. Looking up the rest from reference TRBV11-2 and TRBJ2-7 gives the full variable domain: EAGVAQSPRYKIIEKRQSVAFWCNPISGHATLYWYQQILGQGPKLLIQFQNNGVVDDSQLPKDRFSAERLKGVDSTLKIQPAKLEDSAVYLCASSLELSSGSSYEQYFGPGTRLTVT.

The chain combines TRBV18 with TRBJ2-3; 10 bases map to TRBD1. Unmatched junction bases numbered 2, after V lost 6 bases and J lost 5 bases. In germline, CDR1 is KGHSH, CDR2 LQKENI. The CDR3 runs 13 residues. As DNA, the CDR3 is TGTGCCAGCTCTCGGACAGGGGGAGATACGCAGTATTTT. Translation gives CASSRTGGDTQYF.

As DNA, the CDR3 is TGTGCCAGCAGTGGACAGGGAAGGTACGAGCAGTACTTC. Protein product: CASSGQGRYEQYF. The chain employs TRBV27 and TRBJ2-7; 8 bases are a match to TRBD1. The CDR3 totals 13 residues. The germline CDR1 and CDR2 sequences are MNHEY and SMNVEV (reference sequence). With V trimmed by 5 bases and J by 4 bases, 4 bases remained unmatched.